The 27 T cell receptor beta chains below come from one sample, sequenced in a study of shared clonotypes between healthy human individuals. Repertoires were generated with immunoSEQ multiplex PCR, while TCRdb's copy carries only in-frame clones and drops some. Of about 1 million clones in the sample, about 70% were seen once. Sequencing was performed on memory CD4+ T cells sorted from blood. Subset in this sample: CD45RA-negative fraction. Every receptor here comes from a man between 18 and 35 years old in good health.

This chain joins TRBV19 and TRBJ2-2; D is unclear. The CDR3 runs to 13 residues. Germline lookup yields CDR1 LNHDA and CDR2 SQIVND (reference sequence). V lost 7 bases and J lost 4, with 10 bases in between. CDR3 DNA sequence: TGTGCCAGTACCAGAATGGCCACCGGGGAGCTGTTTTTT. It specifies CASTRMATGELFF.

The chain recombines TRBV28 with TRBJ1-3; possibly TRBD1 for D (5 bases). V lost 7 bases to trimming and J lost 3 bases, with 13 bases between them. Germline V gene data show CDR1 as MDHEN and CDR2 as SYDVKM. The CDR3 totals 14 residues. The CDR3 is CASILRGDGNTIYF. CDR3 sequence (DNA): TGTGCCAGCATCCTACGGGGGGATGGAAACACCATATATTTT.

Many counts were recorded for this clone. Other DNA sequences from this sample encode an identical CDR3 as well. V gene TRBV5-1 combines with J gene TRBJ1-2, with no clear D. The V and J ends lost 4 bases and 3 bases respectively, with 7 bases between them. CDR1 and CDR2 (germline): SGHRS, YFSETQ. The CDR3 sequence is 12 residues long. CDR3 sequence reads: CASSLGDYGYTF. CDR3 bases: TGCGCCAGCAGCCTCGGGGACTATGGCTACACCTTC.

This clone has just one count. The rearrangement joins TRBV5-4 to TRBJ2-7, with TRBD1 matching over 8 bases. The V and J ends lost 9 bases and 3 bases, in that order; junction bases with no gene match: 8. Per germline, CDR1 SGHNT and CDR2 YYREEE (reference sequence). This CDR3 is built from 13 residues. CDR3 sequence: CANPGQVDYEQYF. The CDR3 nucleotides are TGTGCCAACCCGGGACAGGTCGACTACGAGCAGTACTTC.

This clone has only a few counts. The chain combines TRBV4-1 with TRBJ1-4, with 8 bases fitting TRBD1. The CDR3 is made up of 14 amino acids. Germline CDR1 is MGHRA and CDR2 is YSYEKL. With V trimmed by 4 bases and J by 4 bases, 2 bases remained unmatched. This chain's CDR3 is CASSRQGINEKLFF. The CDR3 DNA follows: TGCGCCAGCAGCCGACAGGGGATTAATGAAAAACTGTTTTTT.

The CDR3 is CASTPPGQSVEKLFF. The CDR3 region has the DNA TGTGCCAGCACTCCCCCGGGACAGTCGGTTGAAAAACTGTTTTTT. This chain links TRBV28 with TRBJ1-4; 7 nucleotides align to TRBD1. The CDR3 extends over 15 amino acids. The V segment lost 7 bases and the J segment 7 bases; nucleotides outside the gene matches: 12. The germline gives CDR1 MDHEN, CDR2 SYDVKM.

V is TRBV5-6 and J is TRBJ1-4; the match to TRBD1 covers 9 bases. From germline, CDR1 is SGHDT and CDR2 YYEEEE. The V gene end was trimmed by 7 bases and the J gene end by 3 bases; junction bases not matched to a gene: 10. The CDR3 is 16 amino acids. This chain's CDR3 is CASSTPGQGPNEKLFF. CDR3 coding DNA: TGTGCCAGCTCCACCCCGGGACAGGGCCCTAATGAAAAACTGTTTTTT.

This chain connects TRBV5-6 to TRBJ2-1; 10 positions match TRBD2. Germline CDR1 and CDR2: SGHDT and YYEEEE. The CDR3 is 17 amino acids. V lost 3 bases to trimming and J lost 0 bases; unmatched junction nucleotides: 6. CDR3 nucleotides: TGTGCCAGCAGCTATTTAGGACTAGCGGACTCCTACAATGAGCAGTTCTTC. Translated: CASSYLGLADSYNEQFF.

V gene TRBV5-5 combines with J gene TRBJ2-7; 7 positions match TRBD1. CDR3 size: 13 residues. J was trimmed by 7 bases and V by 4 bases; bases with no gene match: 8. Germline values: CDR1 SGHKS, CDR2 YYEKEE (reference sequence). The CDR3 loop reads CASSQPGQKEQYF. DNA of the CDR3: TGTGCCAGCAGCCAACCGGGACAGAAGGAGCAGTACTTC.

The chain joins TRBV7-3 to TRBJ2-1; 8 nucleotides match TRBD2. V was pared by 5 bases and J by 7 bases, with 10 bases of the junction left unmatched. The CDR3 runs 15 residues. Germline assignment: CDR1 SGHTA and CDR2 FQGTGA. The CDR3 DNA follows: TGTGCCAGCAGCCAAGATGGGCGGGGGGATAATGAGCAGTTCTTC. Translated: CASSQDGRGDNEQFF.

CDR3: CASSLGQGRHEQYF. The CDR3 DNA follows: TGTGCCAGCAGCTTAGGACAGGGTAGACACGAGCAGTACTTC. J is TRBJ2-7 and V is TRBV11-2; TRBD1 matches at 7 bases. Germline trimming cut 1 base from V and 5 bases from J; bases unmatched to any gene: 5. CDR1 SGHAT and CDR2 FQNNGV come from the germline V gene. This CDR3 is 14 amino acids long.

This clone was detected once. The gene calls are TRBV27 and TRBJ2-7; D is perhaps TRBD1 or TRBD2 (5 bases each). The CDR3 is made up of 11 amino acids. Germline CDR1 and CDR2: MNHEY and SMNVEV (reference sequence). Trimming left V 9 bases short and J 3 bases short, with 9 bases between. CDR3 bases: TGTGCCAGTGGGGACCGCTACGAGCAGTACTTC. Translating gives CASGDRYEQYF.

This clone was observed once. The CDR3 here is CASTHRVGGDPRTQYF. DNA of the CDR3: TGTGCCAGCACCCATCGTGTGGGGGGGGATCCACGGACGCAGTATTTT. V usage is TRBV5-6 and J usage is TRBJ2-3, with TRBD2 matching 7 bases. The CDR3 totals 16 residues. After removal of 6 bases from V and 9 bases from J, the junction contained 19 bases not matched to a gene. Germline CDR1 reads SGHDT; CDR2 reads YYEEEE. Looking up the rest from reference TRBV5-6 and TRBJ2-3 gives the full variable domain: DAGVTQSPTHLIKTRGQQVTLRCSPKSGHDTVSWYQQALGQGPQFIFQYYEEEERQRGNFPDRFSGHQFPNYSSELNVNALLLGDSALYLCASTHRVGGDPRTQYFGPGTRLTVL.

The chain employs TRBV6-1 and TRBJ2-2; D is undetermined. V was pared by 8 bases and J by 0 bases, with 4 bases between. This CDR3 region has 12 residues. Germline CDR1 reads MNHNS; CDR2 reads SASEGT. This CDR3 reads CASQTNTGELFF. The DNA of the CDR3 is TGTGCCAGCCAGACGAACACCGGGGAGCTGTTTTTT.

The chain employs TRBV6-5 and TRBJ1-2; 7 nucleotides align to TRBD1. Germline loops: CDR1 MNHEY, CDR2 SVGAGI. This CDR3 region has 16 residues. Trimming cost V 0 bases and J 5 bases; bases outside gene matches: 9. CDR3 nucleotides: TGTGCCAGCAGTTACTCAGGGCAGGGGGGCGTATATGGCTACACCTTC. Translation: CASSYSGQGGVYGYTF.

The chain carries TRBV9 and TRBJ2-1; 10 bases map to TRBD2. The ends lost 7 bases at V and 10 bases at J; junction bases unmatched: 5. Germline V gene data show CDR1 as SGDLS and CDR2 as YYNGEE. The CDR3 has 12 residues. In DNA form, the CDR3 reads TGTGCCAGCGCTCGGACTAGCGGCGAGCAGTTCTTC. This translates into CASARTSGEQFF.

This chain uses TRBV2 with TRBJ2-2; D may be TRBD1 (5 bases). The CDR3 extends over 14 amino acids. From germline, CDR1 is SNHLY and CDR2 FYNNEI. Trimming removed 6 bases from V and 1 base from J, with 9 bases in between. CDR3 protein: CASSVDRNTGELFF. In nucleotides, the CDR3 is TGTGCCAGCAGCGTTGACAGGAACACCGGGGAGCTGTTTTTT.

V usage is TRBV4-1 and J usage is TRBJ1-1, with a tentative D call TRBD1 (5 bases). This CDR3 comprises 15 residues. The V end lost 4 bases, the J end lost 1 base, and 13 bases lay between the germline ends. Germline-derived CDR1 and CDR2 are MGHRA and YSYEKL. CDR3 loop: CASSRLSTENTEAFF. As DNA, the CDR3 is TGCGCCAGCAGCCGCCTCTCGACAGAGAACACTGAAGCTTTCTTT.

Concerning this clone: Other DNA sequences of this sample code for an identical CDR3. The V call is TRBV5-1, the J call TRBJ2-5, with D hard to call. V was cut by 0 bases and J by 5 bases, with 5 bases left in between. The CDR3 spans 12 residues. Germline V gene sequence: CDR1 SGHRS, CDR2 YFSETQ. CDR3 residues: CASSLDGETQYF. CDR3 sequence (DNA): TGCGCCAGCAGCTTGGACGGGGAGACCCAGTACTTC.

This rearrangement joins TRBV2 to TRBJ1-5, with D perhaps TRBD1 (5 bases). CDR1 is SNHLY, CDR2 FYNNEI, per germline. The CDR3 is 14 residues long. Trimming stripped 6 bases from V and 2 bases from J, with 11 bases between. For the CDR3, the DNA is TGTGCCAGCAGCGGGGCGGGGGGCAATCAGCCCCAGCATTTT. This sequence encodes CASSGAGGNQPQHF.

The chain has TRBV7-9 and TRBJ2-7, with D uncertain. Germline CDR1 reads SEHNR; CDR2 reads FQNEAQ (reference sequence). The ends were cut back, 1 base at V and 0 bases at J, with 7 bases in the middle. CDR3 length equals 14 residues. The chain's CDR3 is CASSLVGISYEQYF. The CDR3 region has the DNA TGTGCCAGCAGCTTAGTTGGAATCTCCTACGAGCAGTACTTC.

The gene calls are TRBV11-2 and TRBJ1-1, with D perhaps TRBD1 (6 bases). This CDR3 is 13 amino acids long. V was pared by 2 bases and J by 11 bases, with 15 bases between. Germline values: CDR1 SGHAT, CDR2 FQNNGV. CDR3 nucleotides: TGTGCCAGCAGCTTATCCCGGGGGCGCGTGGCTTTCTTT. It is translated as CASSLSRGRVAFF.

The V and J genes are TRBV2 and TRBJ2-1, with 9 bases fitting TRBD1. The trim removed 6 bases at V and 9 bases at J, leaving 9 bases unmatched. CDR3 size: 14 residues. Germline loops: CDR1 SNHLY, CDR2 FYNNEI. CDR3 amino acids: CASRRQGEVSEQFF. The DNA of the CDR3 is TGTGCCAGCAGAAGACAGGGGGAAGTTAGTGAGCAGTTCTTC. Full variable domain (remainder filled in from reference TRBV2 and TRBJ2-1): EPEVTQTPSHQVTQMGQEVILRCVPISNHLYFYWYRQILGQKVEFLVSFYNNEISEKSEIFDDQFSVERPDGSNFTLKIRSTKLEDSAMYFCASRRQGEVSEQFFGPGTRLTVL.

The V call is TRBV30, the J call TRBJ1-1; 10 nucleotides agree with TRBD1. With V trimmed by 3 bases and J by 7 bases, 8 bases remained unmatched. Germline CDR1 reads GTSNPN; CDR2 reads SVGIG (reference sequence). CDR3 length: 14 amino acids. Here the CDR3 reads CAWRTKTGGFEAFF. CDR3 bases: TGTGCCTGGAGGACCAAGACAGGGGGCTTTGAAGCTTTCTTT.

The chain is built from TRBV10-1 and TRBJ1-6, with 7 bases lining up with TRBD1. The J segment lost 5 bases and the V segment lost 4 bases, leaving 2 bases of the junction unmatched. Germline values: CDR1 WNHNN, CDR2 SYGVQD (reference sequence). CDR3 size: 14 residues. CDR3 in DNA: TGCGCCAGCAGTGGTGGGACAGATAATTCACCCCTCCACTTT. Residues: CASSGGTDNSPLHF.

J is TRBJ2-3 and V is TRBV6-5, with D uncertain. This CDR3 region has 13 residues. The V gene lost 1 base and the J gene lost 2 bases, with 4 bases spanning the gap. CDR1 and CDR2 (germline): MNHEY, SVGAGI. CDR3 nucleotide sequence: TGTGCCAGCAGTTACTTTCCCACAGATACGCAGTATTTT. It is translated as CASSYFPTDTQYF.

This clone was seen a single time. V is TRBV10-3 and J is TRBJ1-1; TRBD1 agrees at 10 bases. Germline V lookup: CDR1 ENHRY, CDR2 SYGVKD. V lost 8 bases, J lost 4 bases, and 4 bases stayed unmatched. The CDR3 is 13 amino acids. The CDR3 coding sequence is TGTGCCATCGGTGGACAGGGGGGCACTGAAGCTTTCTTT. Its translation is CAIGGQGGTEAFF.